This is a list of T cell receptor beta chains from one sample in a study of T-cell memory formation after mild COVID-19. TCRdb used MiXCR to reprocess the 5' RACE reads, holding one entry per CDR3 protein. The sample yields about 16,000 distinct CDR3 sequences, around 21% seen once. The sequenced sample was PBMCs or a T cell subset sorted from them (not recorded which). The receptor source for this set is a man aged 18 to 30 who had mild COVID-19 (a few samples of this study predate the infection). Cell type and time point are not known. Both conserved end residues are part of each CDR3. Fields, in order: clone size, D gene, V gene, J gene, CDR3 DNA, CDR3 protein. A D gene is named only where the DNA matches it firmly. Some rows mark clone size as missing; the rest say once, few, many or name a class of expanded clone.

few	TRBD1	TRBV19	TRBJ2-7	TGTGCCAGTAGTTCGGGGACAGGGGGAACCTACGAGCAGTACTTC	CASSSGTGGTYEQYF
.	.	TRBV7-9	TRBJ2-3	TGTGCCAGCAGCCCCGGGCTAGCGCACAAGATAACAGATACGCAGTATTTT	CASSPGLAHKITDTQYF
many	.	TRBV7-2	TRBJ1-5	TGTGCCAGCAGCCAGACAGGTCCCCAGCCCCAGCATTTT	CASSQTGPQPQHF
.	.	TRBV10-3	TRBJ1-1	TGTGCCATCAGTGAGATGAGGGGTAGCACTGAAGCTTTCTTT	CAISEMRGSTEAFF
.	.	TRBV12-3/TRBV12-4	TRBJ2-1	TGTGCCAGCAGTTTAGGTGGGGAAAGGAGTGAGCAGTTCTTC	CASSLGGERSEQFF
.	TRBD2	TRBV6-5	TRBJ2-3	TGTGCCAGCACTCCAGCGGGGCTCACAGATACGCAGTATTTT	CASTPAGLTDTQYF
.	.	TRBV9	TRBJ2-5	TGTGCCAGCAGCGTAGGGACCATGTACCAAGAGACCCAGTACTTC	CASSVGTMYQETQYF
many	.	TRBV20-1	TRBJ1-2	TGCAGTGCTGCCCGTGGTTCTGACTATGGCTACACCTTC	CSAARGSDYGYTF
.	TRBD1	TRBV5-1	TRBJ2-3	TGCGCCAGCAGCTTGGACAGGGGGACAGATACGCAGTATTTT	CASSLDRGTDTQYF
.	TRBD1	TRBV7-9	TRBJ1-2	TGTGCCAGCAGCCCTTGGACAGGGGGCGAAGGCTACACCTTC	CASSPWTGGEGYTF
.	.	TRBV6-1	TRBJ2-1	TGTGCCAGCAGTGAAACCCAGGGGGGACTGGATGAGCAGTTCTTC	CASSETQGGLDEQFF
many	TRBD1	TRBV7-3	TRBJ2-7	TGTGCCAGCAGCTTACGAGGGGGCGCCTACGAGCAGTACTTC	CASSLRGGAYEQYF
many	TRBD2	TRBV20-1	TRBJ2-2	TGCAGTGCTAGTCTGGCGGGGGGCCCCCGAAGCACCGGGGAGCTGTTTTTT	CSASLAGGPRSTGELFF
many	.	TRBV7-2	TRBJ2-5	TGTGCCAGCAGCGCAGAGTCGGCCCAGTACTTC	CASSAESAQYF
many	.	TRBV7-6	TRBJ2-3	TGTGCCAGCAGCTTAAGCACCGGACTCACAGATACGCAGTATTTT	CASSLSTGLTDTQYF
many	.	TRBV19	TRBJ1-1	TGTGCCAGTAGAATCGGTGCAGGGCCGGACACTGAAGCTTTCTTT	CASRIGAGPDTEAFF
many	TRBD1	TRBV5-1	TRBJ1-1	TGCGCCAGCAGCTTGGGACAGGGGGCGCGATTAGGCACTGAAGCTTTCTTT	CASSLGQGARLGTEAFF
.	TRBD1	TRBV25-1	TRBJ2-1	TGTGCCAGCAGTGAATTAAACAGGGGGCGGACGAATGAGCAGTTCTTC	CASSELNRGRTNEQFF
many	.	TRBV12-3/TRBV12-4	TRBJ2-7	TGTGCCAGTTTTTGGACACCCTACGAGCAGTACTTC	CASFWTPYEQYF
many	.	TRBV7-3	TRBJ2-4	TGTGCCAGCAGCTCGGCAGGGGGACTAGCCAAAAACATTCAGTACTTC	CASSSAGGLAKNIQYF
many	.	TRBV6-5	TRBJ2-1	TGTGCCAGCAGCACCTCCGACAGTTACAATGAGCAGTTCTTC	CASSTSDSYNEQFF
many	.	TRBV9	TRBJ2-3	TGTGCCAGCAGCGTAGGGCCTAGCTACGGCACAGATACGCAGTATTTT	CASSVGPSYGTDTQYF
few	.	TRBV18	TRBJ1-5	TGTGCCAGCTCACCGGCGGGGGCTGGTCAGCCCCAGCATTTT	CASSPAGAGQPQHF
many	TRBD1	TRBV7-2	TRBJ1-5	TGTGCCAGCAGCCCTTCGGACAGGGAAGGCAATCAGCCCCAGCATTTT	CASSPSDREGNQPQHF
few	.	TRBV9	TRBJ2-3	TGTGCCAGCAGCGTAGGACTCCTCCGCACAGATACGCAGTATTTT	CASSVGLLRTDTQYF
.	.	TRBV6-5	TRBJ2-7	TGTGCCAGCAGTAGACGTAGGAGAGACGCCTACGAGCAGTACTTC	CASSRRRRDAYEQYF
many	.	TRBV3-1	TRBJ2-3	TGTGCCAGCAGCCACCTGGACCTCCCTGGCACAGATACGCAGTATTTT	CASSHLDLPGTDTQYF
.	TRBD1	TRBV18	TRBJ1-6	TGTGCCAGCTCACCAAGGGACAGCTTTAGCTCCTATAATTCACCCCTCCACTTT	CASSPRDSFSSYNSPLHF
many	.	TRBV6-5	TRBJ1-2	TGTGCCAGCAGTTACTCGAAGTACGGGTCTAACTATGGCTACACCTTC	CASSYSKYGSNYGYTF
.	.	TRBV28	TRBJ1-2	TGTGCCAGTAGCGGGGGGCACTATGGCTACACCTTC	CASSGGHYGYTF
many	TRBD1	TRBV7-2	TRBJ1-2	TGTGCCAGCAGCAACCGACAGGGGGCTAGTAGTAACTATGGCTACACCTTC	CASSNRQGASSNYGYTF
many	.	TRBV20-1	TRBJ2-3	TGCAGTGCTAGAGACAGGTCCCCCGCAGATACGCAGTATTTT	CSARDRSPADTQYF
few	.	TRBV19	TRBJ1-1	TGTGCCAGTAGTATAGTCAGAATGAACACTGAAGCTTTCTTT	CASSIVRMNTEAFF
many	TRBD2	TRBV11-2	TRBJ2-5	TGTGCCAGCAGCCTTCGGACTAGCGGGGGGATCAAGACCCAGTACTTC	CASSLRTSGGIKTQYF
few	.	TRBV20-1	TRBJ1-4	TGCAGTGCTCCAAGTGAGACAGGTGAAAAACTGTTTTTT	CSAPSETGEKLFF
many	.	TRBV6-6	TRBJ2-3	TGTGCCAGCATTTCTTACACGGGCGCTAGCAAGTCTCTTGGCACAGATACGCAGTATTTT	CASISYTGASKSLGTDTQYF
.	.	TRBV18	TRBJ1-2	TGTGCCAGCTCACCTCCGCAGGAGCTTAACTATGGCTACACCTTC	CASSPPQELNYGYTF
.	TRBD1	TRBV5-1	TRBJ2-1	TGCGCCAGCAGCTCCCCGGGACAGGGAGGCAATGAGCAGTTCTTC	CASSSPGQGGNEQFF
few	TRBD1	TRBV6-2/TRBV6-3	TRBJ2-5	TGTGCCAGCAGTTACAACCTTAAGACAGGGGACCAAGAGACCCAGTACTTC	CASSYNLKTGDQETQYF
.	.	TRBV27	TRBJ2-7	TGTGCCAGCAGTATTGATCCCAACAGGGCGGTGAACTCGGAGTACTTC	CASSIDPNRAVNSEYF
many	.	TRBV4-3	TRBJ1-1	TGCGCCAGCAGCCAAGAGTGGCGGTCCAACACTGAAGCTTTCTTT	CASSQEWRSNTEAFF